These T cell receptor beta chains were read from a single sample in a study of blood T cell repertoires in COVID-19. Repertoires were generated with immunoSEQ multiplex PCR, while TCRdb's copy carries only in-frame clones and drops some. Of some 100,000 clones listed, nearly 90% are singletons. The sequenced sample consisted of peripheral blood. The receptors were sampled from a woman aged 55-70 years with acute or convalescent COVID-19. The CDR3 runs from the conserved cysteine through the conserved F or W. Fields, in order: clone size, J gene, D gene, V gene, CDR3 protein, CDR3 DNA. A D gene is named only where the DNA matches it firmly. The size field is filled for only some rows; it gives once, few, many or a size class.

abundance: NA; j_gene: TRBJ2-1; d_gene: NA; v_gene: TRBV29-1; CDR3aa: CSVVRYNEQFF; CDR3nt: TGCAGCGTCGTTCGGTACAATGAGCAGTTCTTC
abundance: few; j_gene: TRBJ2-5; d_gene: NA; v_gene: TRBV5-1; CDR3aa: CASSYGSDETQYF; CDR3nt: TGCGCCAGCAGCTACGGGAGCGACGAGACCCAGTACTTC
abundance: NA; j_gene: TRBJ2-2; d_gene: NA; v_gene: TRBV6-2/TRBV6-3; CDR3aa: CASSFSGYTGELFF; CDR3nt: TGTGCCAGCAGTTTCAGCGGTTACACCGGGGAGCTGTTTTTT
abundance: NA; j_gene: TRBJ1-5; d_gene: TRBD1; v_gene: TRBV3-1/TRBV3-2; CDR3aa: CASSRTGGVGQPQHF; CDR3nt: TGTGCCAGCAGCCGGACAGGGGGCGTTGGTCAGCCCCAGCATTTT
abundance: NA; j_gene: TRBJ1-5; d_gene: NA; v_gene: TRBV24-1; CDR3aa: CATSDSGRVSNQPQHF; CDR3nt: TGTGCCACCAGTGATTCTGGCAGGGTTAGCAATCAGCCCCAGCATTTT
abundance: NA; j_gene: TRBJ2-5; d_gene: NA; v_gene: TRBV18; CDR3aa: CASSPQTLQETQYF; CDR3nt: TGTGCCAGCTCACCACAGACTCTACAAGAGACCCAGTACTTC
abundance: NA; j_gene: TRBJ2-4; d_gene: NA; v_gene: TRBV19; CDR3aa: CASSPKPQIAKNIQYF; CDR3nt: TGTGCCAGTAGTCCCAAACCTCAGATAGCCAAAAACATTCAGTACTTC
abundance: NA; j_gene: TRBJ1-3; d_gene: TRBD1; v_gene: TRBV18; CDR3aa: CASSLPGTGVGNTIYF; CDR3nt: TGTGCCAGCTCACTGCCCGGGACAGGGGTTGGAAACACCATATATTTT
abundance: NA; j_gene: TRBJ1-2; d_gene: TRBD1; v_gene: TRBV2; CDR3aa: CASSDPQGFNYGYTF; CDR3nt: TGTGCCAGCAGTGATCCACAGGGGTTTAACTATGGCTACACCTTC
abundance: once; j_gene: TRBJ2-3; d_gene: NA; v_gene: TRBV27; CDR3aa: CASSTLAVTDTQYF; CDR3nt: TGTGCCAGCAGTACCTTAGCGGTCACAGATACGCAGTATTTT
abundance: NA; j_gene: TRBJ1-1; d_gene: TRBD1; v_gene: TRBV4-2; CDR3aa: CASSQGQGLNTEAFF; CDR3nt: TGTGCCAGCAGCCAAGGACAGGGGCTGAACACTGAAGCTTTCTTT
abundance: NA; j_gene: TRBJ1-6; d_gene: NA; v_gene: TRBV5-1; CDR3aa: CASSYAQAGHNSPLHF; CDR3nt: TGCGCCAGCAGTTATGCCCAGGCAGGCCATAATTCACCCCTCCACTTT
abundance: once; j_gene: TRBJ1-4; d_gene: NA; v_gene: TRBV5-1; CDR3aa: CASSLLGDNEKLFF; CDR3nt: TGCGCCAGCAGCTTGTTAGGGGATAATGAAAAACTGTTTTTT
abundance: NA; j_gene: TRBJ1-2; d_gene: NA; v_gene: TRBV7-8; CDR3aa: CASSTGQIYGYTF; CDR3nt: TGTGCCAGCAGCACAGGACAAATCTATGGCTACACCTTC
abundance: NA; j_gene: TRBJ2-7; d_gene: TRBD2; v_gene: TRBV7-3; CDR3aa: CASSLTSGSSYEQYF; CDR3nt: TGTGCCAGCAGCTTAACCAGCGGGAGTTCCTACGAGCAGTACTTC
abundance: NA; j_gene: TRBJ1-6; d_gene: NA; v_gene: TRBV6-5; CDR3aa: CASSPPTANSPLHF; CDR3nt: TGTGCCAGCAGCCCCCCGACAGCAAATTCACCCCTCCACTTT
abundance: NA; j_gene: TRBJ1-1; d_gene: NA; v_gene: TRBV12-3/TRBV12-4; CDR3aa: CASTLGGAEAFF; CDR3nt: TGTGCCAGCACCCTCGGGGGGGCCGAAGCTTTCTTT
abundance: NA; j_gene: TRBJ2-1; d_gene: NA; v_gene: TRBV6-1; CDR3aa: CASSEASAGLSYNEQFF; CDR3nt: TGTGCCAGCAGTGAAGCTAGTGCGGGGTTATCCTACAATGAGCAGTTCTTC
abundance: NA; j_gene: TRBJ2-1; d_gene: NA; v_gene: TRBV7-7; CDR3aa: CASSLDTGTTPYNEQFF; CDR3nt: TGTGCTAGCAGCTTAGATACAGGGACCACTCCCTACAATGAGCAGTTCTTC
abundance: NA; j_gene: TRBJ2-2; d_gene: NA; v_gene: TRBV9; CDR3aa: CASSVAPTGLNTGELFF; CDR3nt: TGTGCCAGCAGCGTAGCCCCGACGGGACTGAACACCGGGGAGCTGTTTTTT